The sequence of this TCR beta chain was determined in a study of CD8+ T cells in alopecia areata. Punch biopsies of lesional scalp, plus peripheral blood, were taken from alopecia areata patients. cDNA reverse transcribed from extracted RNA served as the sequencing template. The protocol was immunoSEQ multiplex PCR, while the TCRdb copy is restricted to in-frame clones and leaves out a portion. The data hold 110,000 to 150,000 clones, with about three fifths observed a single time. Germline V CDR1 and CDR2: MGHRA, YSYEKL. V shed 4 bases and J shed 6 bases, with 14 bases lying between them. This CDR3 is 14 amino acids long.

The chain links TRBV4-1 to TRBJ2-3, with D possibly being TRBD2 (5 bases). This material consisted of CD4+ T cells sorted from blood, taken at week 0. The clonotype was recovered from a human donor with alopecia areata. CDR3: CASSRRDFGDTQYF. For the CDR3, the DNA is TGCGCCAGCAGCCGCCGGGATTTCGGGGATACGCAGTATTTT.